This TCR beta chain was documented in a study of T cells in Graves' hyperthyroidism and ophthalmopathy. This clonotype was counted a few times. A lack of ophthalmopathy progression within 18 months defined stable Graves' hyperthyroidism. The germline V gene has CDR1 SGHRS and CDR2 YFSETQ. V was shortened by 0 bases and J by 0 bases, with 8 bases between the two germline ends. The CDR3 is 15 residues long. Amplified TCR beta CDR3 regions derived from RNA transcripts. First-round RT-PCR targeting the TCR CDR3 was performed with the HTBI primer set. MiXCR, applied by TCRdb to the multiplex PCR reads, yields one record per CDR3 protein. Here the sample spans fewer than 350,000 distinct CDR3 sequences, approximately 18% being singletons.

This TCR came from a woman aged 50 to 60 with Graves' hyperthyroidism. This chain joins TRBV5-1 and TRBJ2-3, with unresolved D. The sample taken for sequencing was blood. The CDR3 loop is CASSLDGLSTDTQYF. The DNA of the CDR3 is TGCGCCAGCAGCTTGGACGGGCTTAGCACAGATACGCAGTATTTT.